Each of the 8 T cell receptor beta chains below was sequenced from the same sample in a study of T cell responses to AZD1222 COVID-19 vaccine. The data were produced by immunoSEQ multiplex PCR, yet TCRdb's version contains in-frame clones alone and is incomplete. The sample yields about 120,000 clones, 70% to 90% seen once. Material: peripheral blood, obtained on day 0 of AZD1222 vaccination. The origin of the receptors is an adult in good health.

This clone was seen once. The chain couples TRBV10-3 to TRBJ2-1, with a weak D call TRBD2 (6 bases). The V end was cut by 7 bases, the J end by 6 bases, with 19 bases between. CDR1 and CDR2 (germline): ENHRY, SYGVKD. This CDR3 has 15 amino acids. CDR3 sequence reads: CAITRLVRGGNEQFF. The CDR3, as DNA: TGTGCCATCACTCGACTAGTACGGGGTGGCAATGAGCAGTTCTTC.

Only a few counts were recorded for this clone. In nucleotides, the CDR3 is TGTGCCAGTAAAGGGACAGGTTCCTACGAGCAGTACTTC. It encodes CASKGTGSYEQYF. The chain uses TRBV19 and TRBJ2-7; 8 nucleotides agree with TRBD1. J was trimmed by 1 base and V by 7 bases; bases with no gene match: 3. Per germline, CDR1 LNHDA and CDR2 SQIVND (reference sequence). The CDR3 extends over 13 amino acids.

This chain uses TRBV6-6 with TRBJ1-1; D unresolved. The germline gives CDR1 MNHNY, CDR2 SVGAGI (reference sequence). Trimming shortened V by 2 bases and J by 7 bases, and 14 bases separated the two germline ends. This CDR3 has 14 residues. The CDR3, as DNA: TGTGCCAGCAGTTACGACGCAACCCAGCGTGAAGCTTTCTTT. It is translated as CASSYDATQREAFF.

This chain joins TRBV24-1 and TRBJ2-1; tentatively, D is TRBD1 (6 bases). CDR1 and CDR2 from the germline V gene are KGHDR and SFDVKD. The CDR3 has 15 residues. Deletions cut 4 bases from V and 0 bases from J, with 9 bases between. The CDR3 DNA is TGTGCCACCAGTGACGCGACAGGCTCCTACAATGAGCAGTTCTTC. This codes for CATSDATGSYNEQFF.

The chain uses TRBV29-1 and TRBJ2-1, with 7 positions matching TRBD2. After removal of 1 base from V and 6 bases from J, the junction contained 12 bases not matched to a gene. In germline, CDR1 is SQVTM, CDR2 ANQGSEA. The CDR3 is made up of 16 amino acids. The CDR3 DNA follows: TGCAGCGTTGAAGGTTGGGCGGGAGAGGCTGCCAATGAGCAGTTCTTC. Translated, it gives CSVEGWAGEAANEQFF.

V is TRBV20-1 and J is TRBJ2-1, with 7 bases fitting TRBD1. In germline, CDR1 is DFQATT, CDR2 SNEGSKA (reference sequence). The V gene end was trimmed by 7 bases and the J gene end by 13 bases; junction bases not matched to a gene: 7. The CDR3 runs to 10 residues. CDR3 DNA: TGCAGTGTCCTCGGGACAGCTCAGTTCTTC. Protein product: CSVLGTAQFF.

The chain is built from TRBV28 and TRBJ1-6; 9 bases line up with TRBD1. Germline V gene data show CDR1 as MDHEN and CDR2 as SYDVKM. Unmatched junction bases numbered 7, after V lost 6 bases and J lost 7 bases. CDR3 length: 15 amino acids. The CDR3 region has the DNA TGTGCCAGCAGACAAACAGGGGGCCGCAATTCACCCCTCCACTTT. The encoded protein is CASRQTGGRNSPLHF. Drawing the rest from reference TRBV28 and TRBJ1-6, the complete variable domain is DVKVTQSSRYLVKRTGEKVFLECVQDMDHENMFWYRQDPGLGLRLIYFSYDVKMKEKGDIPEGYSVSREKKERFSLILESASTNQTSMYLCASRQTGGRNSPLHFGNGTRLTVT.

This chain connects TRBV9 to TRBJ2-7; either TRBD1 or TRBD2 may fit D (7 bases each). The ends were cut back, 2 bases at V and 5 bases at J, with 11 bases in the middle. The CDR3 has 13 amino acids. Per germline, CDR1 SGDLS and CDR2 YYNGEE. The CDR3 is CASSVSGGDEQYF. The DNA of the CDR3 is TGTGCCAGCAGCGTGTCAGGGGGGGACGAGCAGTACTTC.